Listed below are T cell receptor beta chains from one sample, sequenced in a study of T cell repertoires in cytomegalovirus infection. Their specific antigens are unknown. From the reads, TCRdb called clonotypes with MiXCR, one entry per CDR3 protein. The table records roughly 990,000 distinct CDR3 sequences, 30% to 40% of them present only once. The sequences come from cultured CD8+ T cells from PBMCs, collected from culture after CMV antigen stimulation. These receptors came from a human donor in good health (CMV status not recorded). Some clones in this sample may be carry-over from other donors' samples. The CDR3 runs from the conserved cysteine through the conserved F or W. D genes are given only for firm matches. A clone size is listed for some rows: how often the clone was seen (once, few, many), or a class if it is expanded.

J,D,size,V,DNA,CDR3
TRBJ1-1,-,-,TRBV5-6,TGTGCCAGCAGCTTTGAAAGGCCGGGGTTCATGAACACTGAAGCTTTCTTT,CASSFERPGFMNTEAFF
TRBJ2-3,-,few,TRBV3-1,TGTGCCAGCAGCCAAGATCATCGCGGCGTTTACACAGATACGCAGTATTTT,CASSQDHRGVYTDTQYF
TRBJ1-1,-,-,TRBV5-1,TGCGCCAGCAGCTTGGACCCTGCCGGATGGAACACTGAAGCTTTCTTT,CASSLDPAGWNTEAFF
TRBJ2-1,-,few,TRBV9,TGTGCCAGCAGCGTAGATGAGGGGGGCACCTACAATGAGCAGTTCTTC,CASSVDEGGTYNEQFF
TRBJ2-7,-,-,TRBV6-1,TGTGCCAGCAGTGAAGTGGCGGGTGAGCAGTACTTC,CASSEVAGEQYF
TRBJ2-7,TRBD1,few,TRBV19,TGTGCCAGTAGCCCCGGGACAGCGTCCTCCTACGAGCAGTACTTC,CASSPGTASSYEQYF
TRBJ1-2,-,-,TRBV7-6,TGTGCCAGCAGCTTTACGTCAGGGGACAATGGCTACACCTTC,CASSFTSGDNGYTF
TRBJ2-5,TRBD1,many,TRBV28,TGTGCCAGCAGTTACAGGGGGCGTGAGACCCAGTACTTC,CASSYRGRETQYF
TRBJ2-2,-,-,TRBV28,TGTGCCAACAGTGAGGATCCTTGGACCACCGGGGAGCTGTTTTTT,CANSEDPWTTGELFF
TRBJ2-2,-,-,TRBV9,TGTGCCAGCAGCGAATCCGGGACGGGGACCGGGGAGCTGTTTTTT,CASSESGTGTGELFF
TRBJ1-2,-,-,TRBV7-3,TGTGCCAGCAGCGCCGGCACAGGGTTGTATGGCTACACCTTC,CASSAGTGLYGYTF
TRBJ2-7,-,-,TRBV7-9,TGTGCCAGCAGCTTAGCGCACCGCTCCTACGAGCAGTACTTC,CASSLAHRSYEQYF
TRBJ2-6,-,-,TRBV6-1,TGTGCCAGCGAGCTGGAGGCTGGGGCCAACGTCCTGACTTTC,CASELEAGANVLTF
TRBJ2-3,TRBD2,many,TRBV6-6,TGTGCCAGCAGTTACTTGGGACTAGCGGGGGGAGATACGCAGTATTTT,CASSYLGLAGGDTQYF
TRBJ1-5,-,many,TRBV7-2,TGTGCCAGCAGCTTAGGTGGGGCAGTGGGCAATCAGCCCCAGCATTTT,CASSLGGAVGNQPQHF
TRBJ1-1,TRBD1,-,TRBV28,TGTGCCAGCACCCCGAAGACAGGGAGAGTGGGGGCTTTCTTT,CASTPKTGRVGAFF
TRBJ1-2,-,many,TRBV12-3/TRBV12-4,TGTGCCAGCAGTTTTGGCAGGGTTGGCTACACCTTC,CASSFGRVGYTF
TRBJ2-3,-,-,TRBV7-9,TGTGCCTATCTTAGCACAGATACGCAGTATTTT,CAYLSTDTQYF
TRBJ1-2,-,few,TRBV14,TGTGCCAGCAGCCAAGGAGGACAGTTTCTCGGCTACACCTTC,CASSQGGQFLGYTF
TRBJ1-2,-,-,TRBV7-2,TGTGCCAGCAGCTTAAGTCCCGGGACGGAGGGGTCCTATGGCTACACCTTC,CASSLSPGTEGSYGYTF
TRBJ1-5,TRBD1,many,TRBV28,TGTGCCAGCTCGGACAGGGGGCTGCAATTCTATAATCAGCCCCAGCATTTT,CASSDRGLQFYNQPQHF
TRBJ1-2,-,few,TRBV19,TGTGCCAGTAGTCCAGACAGTGTGGGCCCCTATGGCTACACCTTC,CASSPDSVGPYGYTF
TRBJ1-1,-,-,TRBV19,TGTGCCAGTAGTATAGATCCCGGACAGCACACTGAAGCTTTCTTT,CASSIDPGQHTEAFF
TRBJ2-5,-,few,TRBV6-9,TGTGCCAGCAGTCCACCTCCCCCCACCGGGGCCCTAGGGGCACAAGAGACCCAGTACTTC,CASSPPPPTGALGAQETQYF
TRBJ1-5,-,few,TRBV12-5,TGTGCTAGTGGTTTGGAATCGGGCAATCAGCCCCAGCATTTT,CASGLESGNQPQHF
TRBJ1-1,-,-,TRBV7-9,TGTGCCAGCAGCTTAGCAAACTCCGAGGGCTTCTTT,CASSLANSEGFF
TRBJ2-3,-,-,TRBV24-1,TGTGCCACCAGTGATTTTAAAGATACGCAGTATTTT,CATSDFKDTQYF